The present TCR beta chain was sequenced within a study of T cells in Graves' hyperthyroidism and ophthalmopathy. Findings of the study overall: Blood also held most thyroid clonotypes expanded beyond 0.001.

Stable Graves' hyperthyroidism meant no ophthalmopathy progression within 18 months. RNA transcripts provided the source from which TCR beta CDR3 regions were amplified. The HTBI primer set was used in a first-round RT-PCR of the TCR CDR3. TCRdb passed the multiplex PCR reads through MiXCR, listing each CDR3 protein once. The table includes fewer than 350,000 distinct CDR3 sequences, roughly 15% detected once. V was pared by 8 bases and J by 2 bases, with 11 bases between. Germline V gene data show CDR1 as MNHNS and CDR2 as SASEGT. The CDR3 consists of 13 residues. Turning to this clonotype: Its antigen is still unknown.

The chain links TRBV6-1 to TRBJ2-3, with TRBD2 as a possible D gene (5 bases). The specimen was blood. The source of this sequence is a woman aged 40 to 50 with Graves' hyperthyroidism. CDR3 DNA: TGTGCCAGCCAGCGGCTATACACAGATACGCAGTATTTT. Translating gives CASQRLYTDTQYF.